The next 29 T cell receptor beta chains were all read from a single sample in a study of pediatric ulcerative colitis. One to two pinch biopsies were taken from the rectum during colonoscopy. Repertoires were generated with immunoSEQ multiplex PCR, while TCRdb's copy carries only in-frame clones and drops some. This table has 40,000 to 60,000 clones, 60% to 85% appearing once. The sample consisted of gut tissue. These TCRs come from a girl between 5 and 17 years old with moderate ulcerative colitis.

The J gene is TRBJ1-2, the V gene TRBV15; no firm D call. Trimming took 0 bases from V and 8 from J, leaving 7 bases between them. The CDR3 runs to 12 residues. Germline CDR1 LNHNV, CDR2 YYDKDF (reference sequence). Here the CDR3 reads CATSRDYGGYTF. CDR3 coding DNA: TGTGCCACCAGCAGAGATTACGGAGGCTACACCTTC.

In this sample, this clone turned up a few times. The chain carries TRBV27 and TRBJ2-7, with 10 bases aligning to TRBD2. V was pared by 7 bases and J by 2 bases, with 11 bases of the junction left unmatched. CDR1 and CDR2 (germline): MNHEY, SMNVEV (reference sequence). This CDR3 region has 16 residues. The CDR3: CASKRNGLAETYEQYF. For the CDR3, the DNA is TGTGCCAGCAAGCGAAATGGACTAGCGGAAACCTACGAGCAGTACTTC.

The CDR3 coding sequence is TGTGCCAGCAGTAGAGGACAGGGGGGCTACACCTTC. Translating it yields CASSRGQGGYTF. The gene calls are TRBV6-5 and TRBJ1-2; 9 positions match TRBD1. The V gene end was trimmed by 5 bases and the J gene end by 8 bases; junction bases not matched to a gene: 3. From germline, CDR1 is MNHEY and CDR2 SVGAGI. The CDR3 is 12 amino acids.

In this sample, this clone turned up once. The rearrangement joins TRBV7-6 to TRBJ2-2; possible D gene TRBD2, 5 bases. This CDR3 has 14 amino acids. Germline-derived CDR1 and CDR2 are SGHVS and FNYEAQ. Trimming pared 4 bases from V and 6 bases from J, leaving 12 bases between. CDR3 loop: CASSSGVRAGELFF. For the CDR3, the DNA is TGTGCCAGCAGCTCCGGGGTGCGAGCCGGGGAGCTGTTTTTT.

This clone has just a few counts. The genes are TRBV7-9 and TRBJ1-2; TRBD1 matches at 9 bases. J gave up 5 bases and V 3 bases, and 4 bases lay outside the gene matches. The CDR3 length is 14 residues. The germline V gene has CDR1 SEHNR and CDR2 FQNEAQ (reference sequence). CDR3 in amino acids: CASSFGTGRYGYTF. DNA for the CDR3: TGTGCCAGCAGCTTCGGGACAGGGAGATATGGCTACACCTTC.

As to this clone: At the DNA level, this CDR3 is encoded by other sequences in the same sample as well. The rearrangement uses TRBV28 and TRBJ2-7, with D possibly being TRBD1 or TRBD2 (5 bases each). The V end was cut by 5 bases, the J end by 3 bases, with 11 bases between. The CDR3 extends over 13 amino acids. The germline V gene encodes CDR1 MDHEN and CDR2 SYDVKM. The CDR3 spells CASSVGTSYEQYF. The CDR3 DNA follows: TGTGCCAGCAGTGTCGGGACGAGCTACGAGCAGTACTTC.

The chain uses TRBV5-4 and TRBJ2-1; 11 nucleotides match TRBD2. CDR1 is SGHNT and CDR2 is YYREEE in the germline V gene (reference sequence). The CDR3 totals 18 residues. J gave up 7 bases and V 0 bases, and 12 bases lay outside the gene matches. CDR3 sequence reads: CASSLDLIAGGLVNEQFF. Written as DNA, the CDR3 is TGTGCCAGCAGCTTGGATCTTATAGCGGGAGGGCTTGTTAATGAGCAGTTCTTC.

The chain links TRBV30 to TRBJ1-1; D not resolved. Germline CDR1 GTSNPN, CDR2 SVGIG (reference sequence). The V end lost 6 bases, the J end lost 0 bases, and 14 bases lay between the germline ends. The CDR3 extends over 14 amino acids. The CDR3 here is CACRTATVNTEAFF. Written as DNA, the CDR3 is TGTGCCTGTAGGACGGCAACAGTGAACACTGAAGCTTTCTTT.

In nucleotides, the CDR3 is TGTGCCAGCATGGGCCTGGGAGAGACCCAGTACTTC. Its protein is CASMGLGETQYF. The chain recombines TRBV28 with TRBJ2-5; no definite D call. The V and J ends lost 7 bases and 4 bases respectively, with 10 bases between them. CDR3 length: 12 amino acids. Germline V gives CDR1 MDHEN, CDR2 SYDVKM.

The chain recombines TRBV5-1 with TRBJ1-1; possible D gene TRBD1, 6 bases. Trimming took off 4 bases at V and 3 bases at J, with 10 bases between the two ends. The CDR3 consists of 13 residues. The germline gives CDR1 SGHRS, CDR2 YFSETQ. The CDR3 spells CASSPYRDTEAFF. For the CDR3, the DNA is TGCGCCAGCAGCCCGTACAGGGACACTGAAGCTTTCTTT.

The chain links TRBV20-1 to TRBJ1-1; the D is unclear. V was shortened by 6 bases and J by 5 bases, with 10 bases between the two germline ends. This CDR3 region has 11 residues. Per the germline V gene, CDR1 is DFQATT and CDR2 is SNEGSKA (reference sequence). The CDR3 is CSAPGRTEAFF. CDR3 coding DNA: TGCAGTGCGCCCGGGAGAACTGAAGCTTTCTTT.

V usage is TRBV11-3 and J usage is TRBJ2-1; D may be TRBD2 (6 bases). V gave up 5 bases and J gave up 6 bases, with 14 bases separating them. The germline V gene has CDR1 SGHNT and CDR2 YENEEA. The CDR3 sequence is 14 residues long. CDR3 nucleotides: TGTGCCAGCAGCCCTAGAGGAGGGGTCAATGAGCAGTTCTTC. Translation: CASSPRGGVNEQFF. Looking up the rest from reference TRBV11-3 and TRBJ2-1 gives the full variable domain: EAGVVQSPRYKIIEKKQPVAFWCNPISGHNTLYWYLQNLGQGPELLIRYENEEAVDDSQLPKDRFSAERLKGVDSTLKIQPAELGDSAVYLCASSPRGGVNEQFFGPGTRLTVL.

This clone is a singleton in its sample. The V and J genes are TRBV7-8 and TRBJ2-7; D uncertain. Trimming stripped 0 bases from V and 4 bases from J, with 16 bases between. Germline lookup yields CDR1 SGHVS and CDR2 FQNEAQ. This CDR3 region has 16 residues. CDR3 nucleotide sequence: TGTGCCAGCAGCTTAGCCCCGGCCTCCACATATTACGAGCAGTACTTC. Amino acid sequence: CASSLAPASTYYEQYF. Using reference TRBV7-8 and TRBJ2-7 for the parts outside the CDR3, the full variable domain is GAGVSQSPRYKVAKRGQDVALRCDPISGHVSLFWYQQALGQGPEFLTYFQNEAQLDKSGLPSDRFFAERPEGSVSTLKIQRTQQEDSAVYLCASSLAPASTYYEQYFGPGTRLTVT.

V and J are TRBV29-1 and TRBJ1-1; D is uncertain. Trimming removed 1 base from V and 1 base from J, with 10 bases in between. This CDR3 is 14 amino acids long. CDR1 and CDR2 from the germline V gene are SQVTM and ANQGSEA. The chain's CDR3 is CSVEVRAENTEAFF. CDR3 DNA: TGCAGCGTTGAAGTGAGGGCTGAGAACACTGAAGCTTTCTTT.

DNA for the CDR3: TGTGCCAGCAGCGAGGGGACAGTATCATCCCAGCCCCAGCATTTT. It codes for CASSEGTVSSQPQHF. V is TRBV9 and J is TRBJ1-5, with TRBD1 identical over 7 bases. CDR3 length: 15 residues. The V gene end was trimmed by 3 bases and the J gene end by 7 bases; junction bases not matched to a gene: 10. Germline loops: CDR1 SGDLS, CDR2 YYNGEE.

The chain carries TRBV12-5 and TRBJ2-3; D ambiguous. The CDR3 is 13 residues long. CDR1 and CDR2 (germline): LGHNT, FRNRAP. Trimming removed 1 base at V and 6 bases at J, with 8 bases between. The CDR3 reads CASGLDSWDTQYF. CDR3 coding DNA: TGTGCTAGTGGTTTGGATAGTTGGGATACGCAGTATTTT.

This clone has more than one count but fewer than ten. The chain uses TRBV5-1 and TRBJ1-2, with D perhaps TRBD1 (5 bases). V was pared by 3 bases and J by 2 bases, with 14 bases between. The germline CDR1 and CDR2 sequences are SGHRS and YFSETQ. CDR3 length equals 15 residues. The DNA of the CDR3 is TGCGCCAGCAGCTACGTCGGGACGGCGAACTATGGCTACACCTTC. As protein: CASSYVGTANYGYTF.

The rearrangement joins TRBV19 to TRBJ1-1, with D unresolved. Deletions cut 4 bases from V and 4 bases from J, with 16 bases between. CDR3 length: 15 amino acids. Germline V lookup: CDR1 LNHDA, CDR2 SQIVND (reference sequence). CDR3 in DNA: TGTGCCAGTAGTAGTATGAGCAACGCGGGCACTGAAGCTTTCTTT. Translating gives CASSSMSNAGTEAFF.

The chain recombines TRBV5-4 with TRBJ1-2; 10 nucleotides align to TRBD1. The V segment lost 4 bases and the J segment 3 bases; nucleotides outside the gene matches: 0. The CDR3 is 13 residues long. Germline CDR1 reads SGHNT; CDR2 reads YYREEE (reference sequence). CDR3 coding DNA: TGTGCCAGCAGCGGGACAGGGGACTATGGCTACACCTTC. Its protein product is CASSGTGDYGYTF. The whole variable domain, filled in from reference TRBV5-4 and TRBJ1-2, reads ETGVTQSPTHLIKTRGQQVTLRCSSQSGHNTVSWYQQALGQGPQFIFQYYREEENGRGNFPPRFSGLQFPNYSSELNVNALELDDSALYLCASSGTGDYGYTFGSGTRLTVV.

This rearrangement joins TRBV5-4 to TRBJ2-1; the D is unclear. V lost 3 bases, J lost 1 base, and 11 bases lay in between. This CDR3 spans 15 amino acids. Germline V CDR1 and CDR2: SGHNT, YYREEE (reference sequence). CDR3 sequence: CASSSGHHSYNEQFF. In nucleotides, the CDR3 is TGTGCCAGCAGCTCAGGCCATCATTCCTACAATGAGCAGTTCTTC.

The chain is built from TRBV7-9 and TRBJ2-1; D is unclear. The CDR3 runs to 16 residues. CDR1 and CDR2 from the germline V gene are SEHNR and FQNEAQ (reference sequence). V lost 5 bases and J lost 0, with 14 bases in between. As DNA, the CDR3 is TGTGCCAGCAGCCATAAGACTGGCAGCTCCTACAATGAGCAGTTCTTC. Its protein is CASSHKTGSSYNEQFF.

The V gene is TRBV30, the J gene TRBJ2-2; D possibly matches TRBD1 or TRBD2 (5 bases each). The germline V gene encodes CDR1 GTSNPN and CDR2 SVGIG (reference sequence). CDR3 size: 14 residues. The ends were cut back, 5 bases at V and 7 bases at J, with 17 bases in the middle. The CDR3 bases are TGTGCCTGGGGACTCAGGGTGGGGAGCGGGGAGCTGTTTTTT. It translates to CAWGLRVGSGELFF.

The V gene is TRBV10-3, the J gene TRBJ2-7; 9 bases fit TRBD2. V was pared by 4 bases and J by 2 bases, with 6 bases of the junction left unmatched. This CDR3 has 15 amino acids. Germline CDR1 and CDR2: ENHRY and SYGVKD. The CDR3 protein is CAISGASGTAYEQYF. The CDR3 region has the DNA TGTGCCATCAGTGGGGCTAGCGGGACCGCCTACGAGCAGTACTTC.

This clone occurred once. The V gene is TRBV29-1, the J gene TRBJ2-3; D is ambiguous. The CDR3 has 12 residues. Trimming stripped 4 bases from V and 3 bases from J, with 8 bases between. Germline CDR1 SQVTM, CDR2 ANQGSEA. CDR3 in DNA: TGCAGCGTTGGGGTCGGAACAGATACGCAGTATTTT. Its translation: CSVGVGTDTQYF.

V gene TRBV7-8 combines with J gene TRBJ1-2; perhaps TRBD1 as D (6 bases). There are 13 residues in the CDR3. Trimming removed 1 base at V and 8 bases at J, with 11 bases between. Germline V CDR1 and CDR2: SGHVS, FQNEAQ. The CDR3 DNA reads TGTGCCAGCAGCTTAGGACGGGGGCGGGGCTACACCTTC. As protein: CASSLGRGRGYTF.

The V and J genes are TRBV2 and TRBJ2-7; 11 bases agree with TRBD2. CDR1 is SNHLY, CDR2 FYNNEI, per germline. V lost 5 bases and J lost 5; bases outside the gene matches: 11. The length of the CDR3 is 16 residues. CDR3 in amino acids: CASSPPPGLAAHEQYF. The CDR3 region has the DNA TGTGCCAGCAGTCCTCCGCCGGGACTAGCGGCCCACGAGCAGTACTTC.

The rearrangement uses TRBV6-5 and TRBJ1-5; perhaps TRBD1 as D (5 bases). The V and J ends lost 4 bases and 7 bases respectively, with 14 bases between them. Looked up from germline, CDR1 is MNHEY and CDR2 is SVGAGI. This CDR3 contains 14 residues. CDR3 DNA: TGTGCCAGCAGTTCGGTATCAGGGAACCAGCCCCAGCATTTT. Residues: CASSSVSGNQPQHF.

The chain employs TRBV7-2 and TRBJ2-5, with 10 bases fitting TRBD1. The germline V gene encodes CDR1 SGHTA and CDR2 FQGNSA. This CDR3 has 13 amino acids. V gave up 9 bases and J gave up 5 bases; unmatched junction bases: 6. CDR3 coding DNA: TGTGCCAGAAGGGACAGGGGAACGGAGACCCAGTACTTC. It yields the protein CARRDRGTETQYF.

CDR3 nucleotide sequence: TGTGCCAGCAGCTTGGTACTATCCGGGGAGCTGTTTTTT. It encodes CASSLVLSGELFF. This chain uses TRBV5-4 with TRBJ2-2; the D is unclear. CDR1 and CDR2 from the germline V gene are SGHNT and YYREEE (reference sequence). The CDR3 runs 13 residues. V lost 0 bases and J lost 6, with 6 bases in between.